This T cell receptor beta chain came from a study of blood T cell repertoires in COVID-19. Study summary: Nucleic acid was either cDNA or gDNA, and it came from T cells, B-cell-depleted T cells, or PBMCs.

As handled by the study authors: Estimates of nucleated cell counts were drawn from the amplification of reference gene primers. Here immunoSEQ multiplex PCR was the method, and the copy in TCRdb shows in-frame clones only, minus some. V and J calls and clone size are those listed in that table; D and trimming were worked out from the DNA. The table shows 150,000 to 200,000 clones, with roughly nine tenths occurring only once. V was pared by 5 bases and J by 4 bases, with 11 bases of the junction left unmatched. Germline V gene sequence: CDR1 SGHRS, CDR2 YFSETQ. This CDR3 is 15 amino acids long. The receptor comes from a man aged 40-49 years with acute or convalescent COVID-19. The sequencing sample was made of peripheral blood. The rearrangement uses TRBV5-1 and TRBJ2-5, with TRBD2 matching 7 bases. The CDR3 loop is CASRDRRGDTETQYF. CDR3 nucleotide sequence: TGCGCCAGCAGAGACAGACGGGGGGATACAGAGACCCAGTACTTC.